This T cell receptor (beta chain) was obtained from a study of neurological immune-mediated disorders. The wider study: About 90% of the roughly 34 multiple sclerosis patients had relapsing-remitting disease; 3 had secondary progressive.

From the 5' RACE reads, TCRdb called clonotypes with MiXCR, one entry per CDR3 protein. The table includes around 30,000 distinct CDR3 sequences, about 1.6% detected once. Study-wide findings and caveats: In HTLV-1-associated myelopathy, TCR clonal expansion was greatest, whereas multiple sclerosis had the least, falling below healthy controls.

The CDR3 totals 12 residues. V lost 4 bases, J lost 4 bases, and 7 bases lay in between. The germline CDR1 and CDR2 sequences are SNHLY and FYNNEI. 2 million unsorted PBMCs were stored in RNAlater at -80 °C before RNA extraction. This clonotype was recorded many times. No antigen is known for it. The rearrangement uses TRBV2 and TRBJ1-2, with D possibly being TRBD1 (6 bases). The sample taken for sequencing was PBMCs. The sequence was obtained from a woman younger than 45 with multiple sclerosis. CDR3 residues: CASSGGGYGYTF. The CDR3 bases are TGTGCCAGCAGTGGAGGGGGCTATGGCTACACCTTC.